A single sample is the source of the 2 T cell receptor beta chains below, sequenced in a study of T cells in Graves' hyperthyroidism and ophthalmopathy. Using RNA transcripts as the source, TCR beta CDR3 regions were amplified. HTBI primers were the set used in a first-round RT-PCR of the TCR CDR3. TCRdb processed the multiplex PCR reads anew with MiXCR; each CDR3 protein has one entry. The sample lists more than 550,000 distinct CDR3 sequences, roughly 46% occurring once. The sequenced sample consisted of peripheral blood or thyroid tissue (not recorded which). The receptors derive from an adult man with Graves' disease, either hyperthyroidism or ophthalmopathy (not recorded which).

This clonotype showed up just a few times. The chain couples TRBV19 to TRBJ2-7; 10 positions match TRBD2. The ends lost 5 bases at V and 1 base at J; junction bases unmatched: 5. This CDR3 comprises 15 residues. Germline CDR1 reads LNHDA; CDR2 reads SQIVND (reference sequence). CDR3 loop: CASSASSGSSYEQYF. The CDR3 DNA follows: TGTGCCAGTAGTGCCTCTAGCGGGAGTTCCTACGAGCAGTACTTC.

This clonotype was picked up many times. The chain employs TRBV12-3 or TRBV12-4 and TRBJ1-4; D not certain. V was clipped by 3 bases and J by 12 bases, with 11 bases between them. The CDR3 consists of 12 residues. CDR3 loop: CASSFTVQELFF. The DNA of the CDR3 is TGTGCCAGCAGTTTTACAGTCCAGGAACTGTTTTTT.